The clone carrying this TCR beta chain came up once. These data belong to a study of blood T cell repertoires in COVID-19. Overall study context: Italy, Spain and the United States were the sources of the convalescent and acute COVID-19 samples.

Trimming removed 5 bases from V and 3 bases from J; junction bases left unmatched: 8. This CDR3 is built from 15 residues. Germline CDR1 reads SGHNT; CDR2 reads YYREEE (reference sequence). TCRdb keeps only in-frame clones here, not all; method: immunoSEQ multiplex PCR. The sample has fewer than 250,000 clones; roughly 88% are singletons. The V and J genes are TRBV5-4 and TRBJ2-5; 9 nucleotides agree with TRBD1. Sequenced input: PBMCs or T cells enriched from blood (not recorded which). This TCR derives from a woman in her forties or fifties who had recovered from COVID-19. Written as DNA, the CDR3 is TGTGCCAGCAGGGGGACAGGGAGAGGAAAAGAGACCCAGTACTTC. It is translated as CASRGTGRGKETQYF.